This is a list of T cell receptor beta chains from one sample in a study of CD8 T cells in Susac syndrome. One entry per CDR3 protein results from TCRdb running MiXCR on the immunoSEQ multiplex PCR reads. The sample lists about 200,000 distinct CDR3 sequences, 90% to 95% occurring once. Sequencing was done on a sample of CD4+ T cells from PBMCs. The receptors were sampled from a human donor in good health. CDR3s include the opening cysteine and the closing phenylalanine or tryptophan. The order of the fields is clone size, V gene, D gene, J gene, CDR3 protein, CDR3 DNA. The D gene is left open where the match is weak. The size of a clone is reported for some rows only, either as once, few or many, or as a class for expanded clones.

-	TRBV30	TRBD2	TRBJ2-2	CAWSVAGGNTGELFF	TGTGCCTGGAGTGTTGCGGGAGGGAACACCGGGGAGCTGTTTTTT
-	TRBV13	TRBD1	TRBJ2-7	CASSSGDRGPYEQYF	TGTGCCAGCAGCTCCGGGGACAGGGGGCCTTACGAGCAGTACTTC
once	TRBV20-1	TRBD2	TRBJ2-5	CSARPGLAASETQYF	TGCAGTGCTAGGCCGGGACTAGCGGCTTCAGAGACCCAGTACTTC
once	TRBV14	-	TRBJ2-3	CASSQEWGRYTQYF	TGTGCCAGCAGCCAAGAGTGGGGGCGGTATACGCAGTATTTT
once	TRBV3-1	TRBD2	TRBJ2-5	CASRAQGLAGQETQYF	TGTGCCAGCAGGGCTCAGGGACTAGCGGGACAAGAGACCCAGTACTTC
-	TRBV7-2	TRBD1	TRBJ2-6	CASYSGGLSGANVLTF	TGTGCCAGCTATTCAGGGGGCCTCTCTGGGGCCAACGTCCTGACTTTC
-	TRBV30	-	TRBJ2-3	CAWSVGVRQYF	TGTGCCTGGAGTGTAGGGGTGCGGCAGTATTTT
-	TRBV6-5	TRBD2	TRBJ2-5	CASSPRLAGVETQYF	TGTGCCAGCAGTCCGCGACTAGCGGGGGTGGAGACCCAGTACTTC
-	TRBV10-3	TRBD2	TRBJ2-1	CAISDYTGTSVHEQFF	TGTGCCATCAGTGACTATACCGGGACTAGCGTACATGAGCAGTTCTTC
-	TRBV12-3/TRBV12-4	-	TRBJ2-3	CASTLPGVTQYF	TGTGCCAGCACCCTACCCGGGGTTACGCAGTATTTT
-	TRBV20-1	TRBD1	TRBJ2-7	CSASEDRGGGEQYF	TGCAGTGCTAGCGAGGACAGGGGAGGTGGTGAGCAGTACTTC
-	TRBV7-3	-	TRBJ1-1	CASSLKWENTEAFF	TGTGCCAGCAGCTTAAAGTGGGAAAACACTGAAGCTTTCTTT
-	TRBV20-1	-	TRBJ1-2	CSARDARALKPPNYGYTF	TGCAGTGCTAGAGATGCAAGGGCCCTTAAACCCCCAAACTATGGCTACACCTTC
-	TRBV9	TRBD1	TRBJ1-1	CASSVDRGGTEAFF	TGTGCCAGCAGCGTGGACAGGGGAGGAACTGAAGCTTTCTTT
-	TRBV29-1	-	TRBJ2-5	CSVGRGSGAETQYF	TGCAGCGTTGGCAGGGGTAGTGGGGCAGAGACCCAGTACTTC
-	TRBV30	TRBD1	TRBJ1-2	CACQQGLVDGYTF	TGTGCCTGTCAACAGGGGCTCGTGGATGGCTACACCTTC
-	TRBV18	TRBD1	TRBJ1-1	CASSPGQANTEAFF	TGTGCCAGCTCACCGGGACAGGCGAACACTGAAGCTTTCTTT
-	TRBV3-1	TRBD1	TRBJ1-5	CASSRQTGVNQPQHF	TGTGCCAGCAGCAGACAGACAGGGGTCAATCAGCCCCAGCATTTT
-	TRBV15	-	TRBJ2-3	CATSRDRGTDTQYF	TGTGCCACCAGCAGAGATCGTGGCACAGATACGCAGTATTTT
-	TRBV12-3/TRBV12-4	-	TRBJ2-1	CASISVGGSSYNEQFF	TGTGCCAGCATTTCCGTAGGCGGTAGCTCCTACAATGAGCAGTTCTTC
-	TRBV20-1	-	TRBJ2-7	CSARQTREQYF	TGCAGTGCTCGCCAAACGCGCGAGCAGTACTTC
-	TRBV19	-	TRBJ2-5	CASSPVGGETQYF	TGTGCCAGCTCTCCGGTCGGGGGAGAGACCCAGTACTTC
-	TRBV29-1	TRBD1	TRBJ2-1	CSVSLGQGGYNEQFF	TGCAGCGTTTCCCTCGGACAGGGGGGATACAATGAGCAGTTCTTC
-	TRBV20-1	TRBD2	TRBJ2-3	CSASVSGSEADTQYF	TGCAGTGCTTCCGTCAGCGGGAGTGAAGCAGATACGCAGTATTTT
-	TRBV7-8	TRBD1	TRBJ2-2	CASSRPGQGAGELFF	TGTGCCAGCAGCCGTCCGGGACAGGGGGCCGGGGAGCTGTTTTTT
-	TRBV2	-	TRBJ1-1	CASSGQGNTEAFF	TGTGCCAGCAGTGGGCAGGGGAACACTGAAGCTTTCTTT
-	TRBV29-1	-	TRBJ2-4	CSVPTSQNGIQYF	TGCAGCGTCCCGACAAGCCAAAATGGCATTCAGTACTTC
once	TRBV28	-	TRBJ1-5	CASSYQGSQPQHF	TGTGCCAGCAGCTACCAGGGGAGTCAGCCCCAGCATTTT
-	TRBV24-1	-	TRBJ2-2	CATGGSGELFF	TGTGCCACCGGAGGGTCCGGGGAGCTGTTTTTT
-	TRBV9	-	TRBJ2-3	CASSAGASDTQYF	TGTGCCAGCAGCGCGGGGGCTTCAGATACGCAGTATTTT
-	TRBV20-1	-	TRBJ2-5	CSAPGGTRETQYF	TGCAGTGCTCCCGGCGGCACACGGGAGACCCAGTACTTC
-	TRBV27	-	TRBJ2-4	CASSFAGAAKNIQYF	TGTGCCAGCAGTTTCGCAGGGGCGGCCAAAAACATTCAGTACTTC
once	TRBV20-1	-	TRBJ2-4	CSAILSGQPLAKNIQYF	TGCAGTGCTATATTATCCGGGCAACCCCTAGCCAAAAACATTCAGTACTTC
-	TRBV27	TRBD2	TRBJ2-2	CASSLSLAGLGELFF	TGTGCCAGCAGTTTAAGCCTAGCGGGGCTCGGGGAGCTGTTTTTT
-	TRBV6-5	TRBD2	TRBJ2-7	CASSYSSGGTYEQYF	TGTGCCAGCAGTTACTCGAGCGGGGGGACCTACGAGCAGTACTTC
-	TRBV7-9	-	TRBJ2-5	CASSLTGAQETQYF	TGTGCCAGCAGCTTGACCGGGGCCCAAGAGACCCAGTACTTC
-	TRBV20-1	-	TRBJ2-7	CSASLGRPSYEQYF	TGCAGTGCTAGTTTAGGCCGCCCTTCCTACGAGCAGTACTTC
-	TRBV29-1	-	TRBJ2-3	CSAREVTDTQYF	TGCAGCGCCCGGGAAGTCACAGATACGCAGTATTTT
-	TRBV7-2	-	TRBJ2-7	CASSVTGIVYEQYF	TGTGCCAGCAGCGTAACGGGGATCGTTTACGAGCAGTACTTC
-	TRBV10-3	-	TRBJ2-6	CAISDPRETGANVLTF	TGTGCCATCAGTGACCCCAGGGAAACCGGGGCCAACGTCCTGACTTTC
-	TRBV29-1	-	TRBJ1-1	CSGGVGTEAFF	TGCAGCGGCGGGGTGGGCACTGAAGCTTTCTTT
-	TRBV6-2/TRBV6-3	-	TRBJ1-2	CASSAGYGYTF	TGTGCCAGCAGTGCGGGATATGGCTACACCTTC
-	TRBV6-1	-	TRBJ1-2	CASSPLGPGGRVDGYTF	TGTGCCAGCAGCCCCCTGGGTCCCGGGGGGCGCGTGGATGGCTACACCTTC
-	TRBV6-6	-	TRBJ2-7	CASSYRDRLNEQYF	TGTGCCAGCAGTTACAGGGACCGATTAAATGAGCAGTACTTC
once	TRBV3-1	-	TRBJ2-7	CASSPTRQHEQYF	TGTGCCAGCAGCCCAACAAGACAGCACGAGCAGTACTTC